These T cell receptor beta chains were read from a single sample in a study of cytomegalovirus exposure and HLA in healthy donors. Sequenced by immunoSEQ multiplex PCR; TCRdb stores in-frame clones only, minus some. The table shows approximately 210,000 clones, with more than 70% occurring only once. The specimen was PBMCs. The receptor set was obtained from a woman between 40 and 55 years old in good health and CMV-seronegative. CDR3s include the opening cysteine and the closing phenylalanine or tryptophan. A D gene is named only where the DNA matches it firmly. The size field is filled for only some rows; it gives once, few, many or a size class.

v_gene: TRBV4-1; abundance: NA; d_gene: NA; j_gene: TRBJ1-3; CDR3nt: TGCGCCAGCAGCCAAGATAGGGGAACTGGAAACACCATATATTTT; CDR3aa: CASSQDRGTGNTIYF
v_gene: TRBV9; abundance: NA; d_gene: TRBD2; j_gene: TRBJ2-3; CDR3nt: TGTGCCAGCAGCGTTACCTTGACTAGCGGGCCGGGGGATACGCAGTATTTT; CDR3aa: CASSVTLTSGPGDTQYF
v_gene: TRBV29-1; abundance: few; d_gene: NA; j_gene: TRBJ2-3; CDR3nt: TGCAGCGCGAGGGACTCCACAGATACGCAGTATTTT; CDR3aa: CSARDSTDTQYF
v_gene: TRBV4-2; abundance: NA; d_gene: NA; j_gene: TRBJ2-2; CDR3nt: TGTGCCAGCAGCCTTCCGGGAAGTAGCGTCGGGGAGCTGTTTTTT; CDR3aa: CASSLPGSSVGELFF
v_gene: TRBV5-6; abundance: NA; d_gene: NA; j_gene: TRBJ2-1; CDR3nt: TGTGCCAGCAGCGGTATAGCGTTCGTATACAATGAGCAGTTCTTC; CDR3aa: CASSGIAFVYNEQFF
v_gene: TRBV5-1; abundance: NA; d_gene: NA; j_gene: TRBJ1-1; CDR3nt: TGCGCCAGCAGCTTGGAGCTTGCAGGGGAAGCTTTCTTT; CDR3aa: CASSLELAGEAFF
v_gene: TRBV27; abundance: NA; d_gene: NA; j_gene: TRBJ2-7; CDR3nt: TGTGCCAGCAGTTTCGACAGTCTGGCCTACGAGCAGTACTTC; CDR3aa: CASSFDSLAYEQYF
v_gene: TRBV7-9; abundance: few; d_gene: NA; j_gene: TRBJ1-4; CDR3nt: TGTGCCAGCAGCTTAGTTTTGAGTCAGGTGGCTGAAAAACTGTTTTTT; CDR3aa: CASSLVLSQVAEKLFF
v_gene: TRBV4-3; abundance: NA; d_gene: NA; j_gene: TRBJ2-2; CDR3nt: TGCGCCAGCAGCCAAGATGGCCCGAACACCGGGGAGCTGTTTTTT; CDR3aa: CASSQDGPNTGELFF
v_gene: TRBV29-1; abundance: NA; d_gene: TRBD2; j_gene: TRBJ2-3; CDR3nt: TGCAGCGTTGAAGCAATCTCCCTAGCGGGAGTAACAGCAGATACGCAGTATTTT; CDR3aa: CSVEAISLAGVTADTQYF
v_gene: TRBV30; abundance: NA; d_gene: NA; j_gene: TRBJ1-4; CDR3nt: TGTGCCTGCGTCGTAGGGGTGCAGTCACTTAATGAAAAACTGTTTTTT; CDR3aa: CACVVGVQSLNEKLFF
v_gene: TRBV7-2; abundance: NA; d_gene: TRBD2; j_gene: TRBJ2-1; CDR3nt: TGTGCCAGCAGCCCACGACTAGCGGGAATTATCAATGAGCAGTTCTTC; CDR3aa: CASSPRLAGIINEQFF
v_gene: TRBV5-1; abundance: NA; d_gene: NA; j_gene: TRBJ2-6; CDR3nt: TGCGCCAGCATACCAGGGGATTATACCAGCTCTGGGGCCAACGTCCTGACTTTC; CDR3aa: CASIPGDYTSSGANVLTF
v_gene: TRBV5-4; abundance: NA; d_gene: TRBD2; j_gene: TRBJ2-1; CDR3nt: TGTGCCAGCAGCTTGGCTCAGCGGGAGTTCTACAATGAGCAGTTCTTC; CDR3aa: CASSLAQREFYNEQFF
v_gene: TRBV6-6; abundance: NA; d_gene: NA; j_gene: TRBJ1-2; CDR3nt: TGTGCCAGCAGTTACTTAGCTAAGACTTGGGGCTACACCTTC; CDR3aa: CASSYLAKTWGYTF
v_gene: TRBV6-1; abundance: once; d_gene: NA; j_gene: TRBJ1-2; CDR3nt: TGTGCCAGCAGTTTCCGGGACATGGGCTACACCTTC; CDR3aa: CASSFRDMGYTF
v_gene: TRBV6-1; abundance: NA; d_gene: TRBD1; j_gene: TRBJ1-3; CDR3nt: TGTGCCAGCAGTCGGGACAGGGGCCTTAGTACCATATATTTT; CDR3aa: CASSRDRGLSTIYF
v_gene: TRBV27; abundance: NA; d_gene: TRBD2; j_gene: TRBJ2-7; CDR3nt: TGTGCCAGCAGTTTAAGACTAGCGGGAGGACGACGATCCTACGAGCAGTACTTC; CDR3aa: CASSLRLAGGRRSYEQYF
v_gene: TRBV11-3; abundance: few; d_gene: NA; j_gene: TRBJ1-4; CDR3nt: TGTGCCAGCAGCCGAGGAGGCGTGGGGAAACTGTTTTTT; CDR3aa: CASSRGGVGKLFF
v_gene: TRBV2; abundance: NA; d_gene: NA; j_gene: TRBJ1-4; CDR3nt: TGTGCCAGCAGCGGAGACTCGGGTGAAAAACTGTTTTTT; CDR3aa: CASSGDSGEKLFF
v_gene: TRBV9; abundance: NA; d_gene: NA; j_gene: TRBJ2-5; CDR3nt: TGTGCCAGCAGCGTAAGGGGGAGAGGCCCCACCAGGGAGACCCAGTACTTC; CDR3aa: CASSVRGRGPTRETQYF
v_gene: TRBV5-4; abundance: NA; d_gene: NA; j_gene: TRBJ2-2; CDR3nt: TGTGCCAGCAGCTTCCCCTTCGGGAAGCGGGAAGGGGGCGGGGAGCTGTTTTTT; CDR3aa: CASSFPFGKREGGGELFF
v_gene: TRBV5-8; abundance: NA; d_gene: NA; j_gene: TRBJ2-3; CDR3nt: TGTGCCAGCGGGCTACCTCCGGGAACAGATACGCAGTATTTT; CDR3aa: CASGLPPGTDTQYF
v_gene: TRBV9; abundance: NA; d_gene: TRBD2; j_gene: TRBJ2-1; CDR3nt: TGTGCCAGCAGTTATAGCGGGAGCCGTTACAATGAGCAGTTCTTC; CDR3aa: CASSYSGSRYNEQFF
v_gene: TRBV27; abundance: once; d_gene: TRBD2; j_gene: TRBJ2-7; CDR3nt: TGTGCCAGCAGTCCCGCCCTAGCGGGAGCCTACGAGCAGTACTTC; CDR3aa: CASSPALAGAYEQYF
v_gene: TRBV5-8; abundance: NA; d_gene: NA; j_gene: TRBJ1-1; CDR3nt: TGTGCCAGCAGCTTGGGACAGCGCTCTATGAACACTGAAGCTTTCTTT; CDR3aa: CASSLGQRSMNTEAFF
v_gene: TRBV27; abundance: NA; d_gene: NA; j_gene: TRBJ1-1; CDR3nt: TGTGCCAGCAGAGCCATGGAGGGTACCACTGAAGCTTTCTTT; CDR3aa: CASRAMEGTTEAFF
v_gene: TRBV11-3; abundance: once; d_gene: NA; j_gene: TRBJ2-2; CDR3nt: TGTGCCAGCAGCTGGACTTACACCGGGGAGCTGTTTTTT; CDR3aa: CASSWTYTGELFF
v_gene: TRBV18; abundance: NA; d_gene: NA; j_gene: TRBJ1-1; CDR3nt: TGTGCCAGCTCAGGAGAGACAGCCGTAAATGAAGCTTTCTTT; CDR3aa: CASSGETAVNEAFF
v_gene: TRBV6-1; abundance: NA; d_gene: TRBD1; j_gene: TRBJ1-5; CDR3nt: TGTGCCAGCAGTGCGACAGGGGAAGGCCAGCCCCAGCATTTT; CDR3aa: CASSATGEGQPQHF
v_gene: TRBV13; abundance: once; d_gene: TRBD1; j_gene: TRBJ2-6; CDR3nt: TGTGCCAGCAGCCGCCGGGACAGAGACGTCTCTGGGGCCAACGTCCTGACTTTC; CDR3aa: CASSRRDRDVSGANVLTF
v_gene: TRBV7-8; abundance: NA; d_gene: TRBD1; j_gene: TRBJ1-4; CDR3nt: TGTGCCAGCAGCTTAGGAATTGGACAGGTCGTTAATGAAAAACTGTTTTTT; CDR3aa: CASSLGIGQVVNEKLFF
v_gene: TRBV30; abundance: NA; d_gene: TRBD1; j_gene: TRBJ2-2; CDR3nt: TGTGCCTGGCGGACAGGGGGGGACACCGGGGAGCTGTTTTTT; CDR3aa: CAWRTGGDTGELFF
v_gene: TRBV2; abundance: NA; d_gene: TRBD2; j_gene: TRBJ2-1; CDR3nt: TGTGCCAGCAGGGAAAGGGGACTAGCGCACCTGCGAAGCTCCTACAATGAGCAGTTCTTC; CDR3aa: CASRERGLAHLRSSYNEQFF
v_gene: TRBV18; abundance: NA; d_gene: NA; j_gene: TRBJ1-2; CDR3nt: TGTGCCAGCTCACCACCTCAAACTAACTATGGCTACACCTTC; CDR3aa: CASSPPQTNYGYTF
v_gene: TRBV10-3; abundance: NA; d_gene: NA; j_gene: TRBJ2-1; CDR3nt: TGTGCCATCAGTGAGCCCAGCGGGCCAGCGAACAATGAGCAGTTCTTC; CDR3aa: CAISEPSGPANNEQFF
v_gene: TRBV4-3; abundance: NA; d_gene: NA; j_gene: TRBJ2-3; CDR3nt: TGCGCCAGCAGCCAAGAACAGGCGGGACTTCATACGGATACGCAGTATTTT; CDR3aa: CASSQEQAGLHTDTQYF
v_gene: TRBV25-1; abundance: NA; d_gene: TRBD1; j_gene: TRBJ1-5; CDR3nt: TGTGCCAGCAGCAGGGGGACTCGGGACCAGCCCCAGCATTTT; CDR3aa: CASSRGTRDQPQHF
v_gene: TRBV27; abundance: NA; d_gene: NA; j_gene: TRBJ2-3; CDR3nt: TGTGCCAGCAGTTTATCCCAGCGGGGCACAGATACGCAGTATTTT; CDR3aa: CASSLSQRGTDTQYF
v_gene: TRBV14; abundance: NA; d_gene: TRBD1; j_gene: TRBJ1-1; CDR3nt: TGTGCCAGCAGGCTTCTCCCGGGACAGGGGTCGAACACTGAAGCTTTCTTT; CDR3aa: CASRLLPGQGSNTEAFF
v_gene: TRBV2; abundance: NA; d_gene: TRBD1; j_gene: TRBJ1-2; CDR3nt: TGTGCCAGCAGTGTAACAGGGGGCGAGGACTATGGCTACACCTTC; CDR3aa: CASSVTGGEDYGYTF